The rows below give T cell receptor beta chains drawn from one sample of a study of response to subunit inactivated influenza vaccine. TCRdb analysed the RT-PCR reads with MiXCR anew, one entry per CDR3 protein. The sample shows fewer than 550,000 distinct CDR3 sequences, roughly 27% of them seen only once. The material was CD4+ T cells sorted from PBMCs, obtained less than 6 days after vaccination. All receptors come from a middle-aged man who received an inactivated influenza vaccine. CDR3s include the opening cysteine and the closing phenylalanine or tryptophan. Each record gives: D gene, J gene, V gene, clone size, CDR3 protein, CDR3 DNA. A D gene is named only where the DNA matches it firmly. Size is stated for part of the rows, as once, few or many counts, or as a class when the clone is expanded.

TRBD2 TRBJ2-7 TRBV5-1 NA CASSLGAGTPPYEQYF TGCGCCAGCAGCTTGGGAGCGGGGACGCCCCCCTACGAGCAGTACTTC
NA TRBJ2-3 TRBV7-2 few CASSKGRGWVSQYF TGTGCCAGCAGCAAGGGACGGGGCTGGGTGTCGCAGTATTTT
NA TRBJ2-3 TRBV5-1 few CASSLTENTDTQYF TGCGCCAGCAGCCTAACAGAGAACACAGATACGCAGTATTTT
NA TRBJ2-1 TRBV7-8 NA CASSPRLDSYNEQFF TGTGCCAGCAGCCCACGACTAGACTCCTACAATGAGCAGTTCTTC
TRBD2 TRBJ2-3 TRBV7-3 NA CASSTLAGRSTDTQYF TGTGCCAGCAGCACACTAGCGGGACGTAGCACAGATACGCAGTATTTT
TRBD2 TRBJ2-4 TRBV15 NA CATSREASGSLKNIQYF TGTGCCACCAGCAGAGAGGCTAGCGGGAGTCTGAAAAACATTCAGTACTTC
NA TRBJ2-3 TRBV6-2/TRBV6-3 NA CASRTGTSTDTQYF TGTGCCAGCCGAACGGGGACCAGCACAGATACGCAGTATTTT
TRBD1 TRBJ1-2 TRBV27 NA CASSSRRPQGANGYTF TGTGCCAGCAGTTCCCGCCGCCCCCAGGGGGCTAATGGCTACACCTTC
TRBD2 TRBJ2-5 TRBV2 NA CASSAILGRLAGETQYF TGTGCCAGCAGTGCGATCTTAGGAAGACTAGCGGGAGAGACCCAGTACTTC
NA TRBJ2-7 TRBV5-1 few CASSLQTAQGEQYF TGCGCCAGCAGCTTGCAGACAGCCCAGGGGGAGCAGTACTTC
NA TRBJ2-3 TRBV6-2/TRBV6-3 NA CASSYSLASSSTDTQYF TGTGCCAGCAGTTACTCGCTAGCGTCATCGAGCACAGATACGCAGTATTTT
TRBD1 TRBJ1-2 TRBV4-2 few CASSQDLSGTGSNYGYTF TGTGCCAGCAGCCAAGATCTATCGGGGACAGGGAGCAACTATGGCTACACCTTC
TRBD2 TRBJ2-3 TRBV5-5 few CASSPRLAAADTQYF TGTGCCAGCAGCCCCAGACTAGCAGCAGCAGATACGCAGTATTTT
NA TRBJ2-2 TRBV18 NA CASSPPQGLNTGELFF TGTGCCAGCTCACCACCGCAGGGACTGAACACCGGGGAGCTGTTTTTT
NA TRBJ2-6 TRBV4-3 NA CASSQDSARGGPGANVLTF TGCGCCAGCAGCCAAGATAGTGCCAGGGGAGGGCCTGGGGCCAACGTCCTGACTTTC
TRBD2 TRBJ2-1 TRBV20-1 NA CSASSLPGSRLADYNEQFF TGCAGTGCTAGTAGCCTGCCAGGTTCGCGACTAGCGGATTACAATGAGCAGTTCTTC
TRBD2 TRBJ2-2 TRBV10-1 NA CASSLRGLAGNTGELFF TGCGCCAGCAGTCTCCGGGGGCTAGCGGGGAACACCGGGGAGCTGTTTTTT
NA TRBJ2-2 TRBV7-9 NA CASSSGELFF TGTGCCAGCAGCTCCGGGGAGCTGTTTTTT
NA TRBJ2-3 TRBV20-1 once CSAIGAITDTQYF TGCAGTGCTATCGGGGCCATCACAGATACGCAGTATTTT
NA TRBJ2-7 TRBV5-1 NA CASRLSGQSSYEQYF TGCGCCAGCAGGCTTAGTGGGCAGAGCTCCTACGAGCAGTACTTC
NA TRBJ2-7 TRBV29-1 few CSAANGNEQYF TGCAGCGCTGCGAACGGGAACGAGCAGTACTTC
NA TRBJ2-7 TRBV18 few CASSPQEQNYEQYF TGTGCCAGCTCACCACAGGAACAGAACTACGAGCAGTACTTC
TRBD1 TRBJ2-7 TRBV4-3 NA CASSQGDGQDYEQYF TGCGCCAGCAGCCAAGGGGATGGACAGGACTACGAGCAGTACTTC
NA TRBJ2-1 TRBV6-5 many CASSYPLESNEQFF TGTGCCAGCAGTTACCCACTAGAAAGCAATGAGCAGTTCTTC
NA TRBJ1-4 TRBV10-3 NA CAIARATNEKLFF TGTGCCATCGCCAGGGCTACTAATGAAAAACTGTTTTTT
TRBD2 TRBJ2-3 TRBV7-3 few CASSYGTSVLDTQYF TGTGCCAGCAGTTACGGGACTAGCGTGTTAGATACGCAGTATTTT
TRBD2 TRBJ2-1 TRBV3-1 few CASSPTSGTSSYNEQFF TGTGCCAGCAGCCCTACTAGCGGGACCAGCTCCTACAATGAGCAGTTCTTC
NA TRBJ2-2 TRBV20-1 NA CSARDGRGVAGELFF TGCAGTGCTAGAGATGGCAGGGGAGTGGCCGGGGAGCTGTTTTTT
NA TRBJ2-7 TRBV6-2/TRBV6-3 NA CASATTLTYDQYF TGTGCCAGCGCGACTACCTTGACCTACGACCAGTACTTC
NA TRBJ2-3 TRBV7-6 NA CASSLGNLNTQYF TGTGCCAGCAGCTTAGGGAACCTAAATACGCAGTATTTT
NA TRBJ2-1 TRBV24-1 few CATSGSERPYNEQFF TGTGCCACCAGTGGCTCGGAGAGACCCTACAATGAGCAGTTCTTC
TRBD1 TRBJ2-7 TRBV5-6 NA CASSFTDMWTGASSYEQYF TGTGCCAGCAGCTTTACGGACATGTGGACAGGGGCCAGCTCCTACGAGCAGTACTTC
NA TRBJ2-7 TRBV4-1 once CASSQDLADRGSYEQYF TGCGCCAGCAGCCAAGATCTGGCGGACAGAGGTTCCTACGAGCAGTACTTC
NA TRBJ1-1 TRBV5-1 few CASSLAPGAEAFF TGCGCCAGCAGCTTGGCCCCGGGGGCTGAAGCTTTCTTT
NA TRBJ2-1 TRBV12-3/TRBV12-4 NA CASSPPGVEQFF TGTGCCAGCAGCCCACCGGGAGTTGAGCAGTTCTTC
NA TRBJ2-3 TRBV29-1 NA CSVAGRGTDTQYF TGCAGCGTGGCGGGACGCGGCACAGATACGCAGTATTTT
TRBD2 TRBJ2-1 TRBV11-1 NA CASSLMAGGIYNEQFF TGTGCCAGCAGCTTAATGGCGGGAGGGATTTACAATGAGCAGTTCTTC
TRBD1 TRBJ2-7 TRBV27 NA CASSGTGKGYEQYF TGTGCCAGCAGCGGGACAGGGAAGGGCTACGAGCAGTACTTC
NA TRBJ2-3 TRBV28 NA CASSSKGYGSTDTQYF TGTGCCAGCAGTTCAAAGGGATATGGGAGCACAGATACGCAGTATTTT
TRBD2 TRBJ2-7 TRBV10-3 NA CAIRDDIAGKSDEQYF TGTGCCATCAGAGACGATATAGCGGGAAAGTCGGACGAGCAGTACTTC
NA TRBJ2-7 TRBV7-2 NA CASSPLRGIYYEQYF TGTGCCAGCAGCCCCCTGCGGGGCATATACTACGAGCAGTACTTC
NA TRBJ1-4 TRBV10-3 few CAIRGYGGEKLFF TGTGCCATCCGGGGGTATGGGGGAGAAAAACTGTTTTTT
NA TRBJ2-1 TRBV24-1 few CATSDLLTLQQFF TGTGCCACCAGTGATTTGCTCACATTACAGCAGTTCTTC
NA TRBJ1-5 TRBV19 NA CASSIGQVFNQPQHF TGTGCCAGTAGTATAGGACAGGTTTTCAATCAGCCCCAGCATTTT